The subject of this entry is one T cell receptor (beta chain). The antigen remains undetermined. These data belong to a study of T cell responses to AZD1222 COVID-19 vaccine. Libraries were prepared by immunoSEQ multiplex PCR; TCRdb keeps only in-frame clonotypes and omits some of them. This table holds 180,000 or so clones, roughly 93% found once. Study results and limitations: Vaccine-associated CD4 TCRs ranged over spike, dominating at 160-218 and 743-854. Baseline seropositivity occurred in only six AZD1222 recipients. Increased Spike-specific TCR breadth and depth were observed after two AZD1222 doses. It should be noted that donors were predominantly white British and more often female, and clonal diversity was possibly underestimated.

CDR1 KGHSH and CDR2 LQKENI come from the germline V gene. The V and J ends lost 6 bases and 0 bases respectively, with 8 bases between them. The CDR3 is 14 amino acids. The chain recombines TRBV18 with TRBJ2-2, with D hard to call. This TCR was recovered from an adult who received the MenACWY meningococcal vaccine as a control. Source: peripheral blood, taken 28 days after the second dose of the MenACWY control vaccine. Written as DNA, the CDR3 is TGTGCCAGCTCCCGGGCAGCGAACACCGGGGAGCTGTTTTTT. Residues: CASSRAANTGELFF.